This T cell receptor (beta chain) came from a study of cytomegalovirus exposure and HLA in healthy donors. The study, taken as a whole, reports: Reports state that TCR beta sequences accurately predicted most subjects' HLA-A and HLA-B alleles. Later examination showed HLA-associated TCR beta chains had greater clonal expansion than equally common others.

Amplification used 60 Vbeta primers and 13 Jbeta primers. Original data processing: In a later analysis, of roughly 73 million unique beta chains, roughly 11 million appeared in at least two donors. This table comes from immunoSEQ multiplex PCR, and its TCRdb copy is limited to in-frame clones, with some not included. V, J and clone size were drawn from that table, and D and trimming were deduced from the DNA. The data contain around 150,000 clones, approximately 65% of them seen just once; the ten biggest clones take up 6.5%. On this clone itself: The antigen is not known.

Sequences were obtained from PBMCs. The receptor was derived from a woman in her sixties or seventies in good health and CMV-seronegative.

CDR3 loop: CASSVASSSYNEQFF. DNA of the CDR3: TGTGCCAGCAGCGTAGCTTCCAGCTCCTACAATGAGCAGTTCTTC. V and J are TRBV9 and TRBJ2-1; D ambiguous. Germline CDR1 and CDR2: SGDLS and YYNGEE. The length of the CDR3 is 15 residues. V dropped 0 bases and J dropped 0 bases, with 7 bases sitting between them.